This is a list of T cell receptor beta chains from one sample in a study of PD-1 blockade in classical Hodgkin lymphoma. The assay was immunoSEQ multiplex PCR, and TCRdb's table has in-frame clones only and misses some. Of tens of thousands of clones listed, 75% to 90% are singletons. This specimen was peripheral blood mononuclear cells (PBMCs), taken at baseline. The receptor set was obtained from a human donor with classical Hodgkin lymphoma. Both conserved end residues are part of each CDR3. A D gene is named only where the DNA matches it firmly. The size field is filled for only some rows; it gives once, few, many or a size class.

TGTGCCAGCAGCTTGTTGAGGTATAGGAGCTCTTACACCGGGGAGCTGTTTTTT CASSLLRYRSSYTGELFF TRBJ2-2 TRBV5-6 . . 18
TGCGCCAGCAGCCAAGGTGCTCGTCGGGGTTCCTACAATGAGCAGTTCTTC CASSQGARRGSYNEQFF TRBJ2-1 TRBV4-1 . . 17
TGTGCCAGCTCACCTAAGGTCGAGCAGTACTTC CASSPKVEQYF TRBJ2-7 TRBV18 . . 11
TGCGCCAGCAGCCAAGGGATCCTTGGGGGCCAAGAGACCCAGTACTTC CASSQGILGGQETQYF TRBJ2-5 TRBV4-3 . . 16
TGTGCCAGCAGCTTTTTGGTGGGAGCGGGAGGACTCTACGAGCAGTACTTC CASSFLVGAGGLYEQYF TRBJ2-7 TRBV11-2 . TRBD2 17
TGTGCCAGCTCACCACAGGGGGCAGGCTCAGGGGCCAACGTCCTGACTTTC CASSPQGAGSGANVLTF TRBJ2-6 TRBV18 . TRBD1 17
TGTGCCACCAGGGAGAGCGGGAAAGAAGCCAATGAGCAGTTCTTC CATRESGKEANEQFF TRBJ2-1 TRBV28 . TRBD2 15
TGTGCCAGCAGTGAGACAGGGGGCCATACTGAAGCTTTCTTT CASSETGGHTEAFF TRBJ1-1 TRBV27 . TRBD1 14
TGTGCCAGCAGTGCACAGGTTCATAGCAATCAGCCCCAGCATTTT CASSAQVHSNQPQHF TRBJ1-5 TRBV2 . . 15
TGTGCCAGCAGCCGCGGGACCGCTAATTATGGCTACACCTTC CASSRGTANYGYTF TRBJ1-2 TRBV5-6 . . 14
TGTGCCAGCAGCCCGTTCGGGGGGCCGAACACTGAAGCTTTCTTT CASSPFGGPNTEAFF TRBJ1-1 TRBV7-2 . . 15
TGTGCCAGCAGTCCCTCACAGGGGGCAGAGACCCAGTACTTC CASSPSQGAETQYF TRBJ2-5 TRBV28 . TRBD1 14
TGCGCCAGCAGTTTACAGGGGGACACTGAAGCTTTCTTT CASSLQGDTEAFF TRBJ1-1 TRBV5-1 . TRBD1 13
TGTGCCAGCTCACTCTTTGAGAGGGGAGGGAACACTGAAGCTTTCTTT CASSLFERGGNTEAFF TRBJ1-1 TRBV18 . . 16
TGTGCCAGCAGCTCGACAGTCTCCTACGAGCAGTACTTC CASSSTVSYEQYF TRBJ2-7 TRBV7-9 . . 13
TGCGCCAGCAGCCAAGAACAGGGGAACATTCAGTACTTC CASSQEQGNIQYF TRBJ2-4 TRBV4-3 . TRBD1 13
TGTGCCAGTAGTATTAGCGGGAGTAATGAGCAGTTCTTC CASSISGSNEQFF TRBJ2-1 TRBV19 . TRBD2 13
TGTGCCAGCAGCTGGTCGGGACTAGCGGGAGAGACCCAGTACTTC CASSWSGLAGETQYF TRBJ2-5 TRBV5-6 once TRBD2 15
TGCAGCGTTGAAGATCTGGAACTAGCGGCTGCTAACACAGATACGCAGTATTTT CSVEDLELAAANTDTQYF TRBJ2-3 TRBV29-1 . TRBD2 18
TGTGCCAGCAGCTTGGCCGGGACTAGGCATCCAGATACGCAGTATTTT CASSLAGTRHPDTQYF TRBJ2-3 TRBV5-6 . TRBD2 16
TGCGCCAGCAGTTGGGGACTAGCGGAATACTACGAGCAGTACTTC CASSWGLAEYYEQYF TRBJ2-7 TRBV4-1 . TRBD2 15
TGTGCCACCAGCAAAGCCCTGGGACAAAACTATGGCTACACCTTC CATSKALGQNYGYTF TRBJ1-2 TRBV15 . . 15
TGTGCCAGCAGCTTAGCATCGGATACGCAGTATTTT CASSLASDTQYF TRBJ2-3 TRBV7-9 . . 12
TGTGCCTGGAGCCAAAGGGGGGGGAGAGCTGAAGCTTTCTTT CAWSQRGGRAEAFF TRBJ1-1 TRBV30 . . 14
TGTGCCAGCAGCTTGGTAATCATCAGTGGCACTGAAGCTTTCTTT CASSLVIISGTEAFF TRBJ1-1 TRBV5-5 . . 15
TGTGCCAGCAGTTACGGCAGTTTGGAGACCCAGTACTTC CASSYGSLETQYF TRBJ2-5 TRBV6-5 . . 13
TGTGCCAGCAGCTTAGTGGGAAGGAGCACAGATACGCAGTATTTT CASSLVGRSTDTQYF TRBJ2-3 TRBV13 . . 15
TGTGCCAGCAGCTTACAGGGTTGGGGGACTGAAGCTTTCTTT CASSLQGWGTEAFF TRBJ1-1 TRBV7-9 . . 14
TGTGCCAGCAGAAGGGGGCCAGATACGCAGTATTTT CASRRGPDTQYF TRBJ2-3 TRBV27 . TRBD1 12
TGTGCCAGCTCACCGGGGACTAGCGGCAACTACGAGCAGTACTTC CASSPGTSGNYEQYF TRBJ2-7 TRBV18 once TRBD2 15
TGCGCCAGCCACGACACCAGCTTCTCCTACGAGCAGTACTTC CASHDTSFSYEQYF TRBJ2-7 TRBV10-2 . . 14
TGTGCCAGCAGTTACAAGGGACAGGGGGTCGACACTGAAGCTTTCTTT CASSYKGQGVDTEAFF TRBJ1-1 TRBV6-5 once TRBD1 16
TGTGCCATCAGTGAACGGGCAAGCGAGCAGTACTTC CAISERASEQYF TRBJ2-7 TRBV10-3 once . 12
TGTGCCAGCAGCGTAGCGGGAAACACCGGGGAGCTGTTTTTT CASSVAGNTGELFF TRBJ2-2 TRBV9 . . 14
TGCGCCAGCCGCGGGGTTTTGAGGGACACTGAAGCTTTCTTT CASRGVLRDTEAFF TRBJ1-1 TRBV4-1 . . 14
TGTGCCAGTAGTATGGGTGGGGTTTCACAGCCCCAGCATTTT CASSMGGVSQPQHF TRBJ1-5 TRBV19 . . 14
TGTGCCAGTAGTATTGCCGGGAGCGGCCTCGAGCAGTACTTC CASSIAGSGLEQYF TRBJ2-7 TRBV19 . . 14